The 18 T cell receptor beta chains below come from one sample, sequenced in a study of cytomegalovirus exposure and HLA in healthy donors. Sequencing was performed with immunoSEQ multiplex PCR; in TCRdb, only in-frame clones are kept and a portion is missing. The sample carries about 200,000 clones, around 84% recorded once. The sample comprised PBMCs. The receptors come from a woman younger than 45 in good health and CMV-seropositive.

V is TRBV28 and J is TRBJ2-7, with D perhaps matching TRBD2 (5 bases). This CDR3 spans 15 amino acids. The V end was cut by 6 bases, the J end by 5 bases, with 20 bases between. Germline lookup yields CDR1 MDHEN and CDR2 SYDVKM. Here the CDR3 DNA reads TGTGCCAGCAGCCTCAGCAGGACTCACGCCAACGAGCAGTACTTC. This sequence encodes CASSLSRTHANEQYF.

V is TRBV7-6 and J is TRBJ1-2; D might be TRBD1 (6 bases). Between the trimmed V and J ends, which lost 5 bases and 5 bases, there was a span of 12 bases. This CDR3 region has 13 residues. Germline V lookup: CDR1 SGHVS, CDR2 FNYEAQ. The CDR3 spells CASSSDRKYGYTF. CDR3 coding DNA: TGTGCCAGCAGCAGCGACAGGAAATATGGCTACACCTTC.

CDR3 loop: CASSPDRANEQYF. CDR3 in DNA: TGTGCCAGCAGCCCTGACAGGGCCAACGAGCAGTACTTC. The chain has TRBV9 and TRBJ2-7; TRBD1 agrees at 7 bases. The CDR3 covers 13 residues. The V and J ends lost 4 bases and 5 bases, in that order; junction bases with no gene match: 6. Germline loops: CDR1 SGDLS, CDR2 YYNGEE.

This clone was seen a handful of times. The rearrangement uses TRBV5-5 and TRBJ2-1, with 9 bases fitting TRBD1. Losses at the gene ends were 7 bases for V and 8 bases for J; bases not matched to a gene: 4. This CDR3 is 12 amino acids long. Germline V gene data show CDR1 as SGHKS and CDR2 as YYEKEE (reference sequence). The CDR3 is CASQGQGYEQFF. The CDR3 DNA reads TGTGCCAGCCAGGGACAGGGCTATGAGCAGTTCTTC.

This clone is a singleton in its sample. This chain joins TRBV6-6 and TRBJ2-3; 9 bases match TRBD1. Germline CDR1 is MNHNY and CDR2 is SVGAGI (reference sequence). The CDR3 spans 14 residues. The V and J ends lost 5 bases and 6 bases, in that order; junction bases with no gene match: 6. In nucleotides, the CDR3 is TGTGCCAGCAGTCGACAGGGGGGTCACGATACGCAGTATTTT. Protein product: CASSRQGGHDTQYF.

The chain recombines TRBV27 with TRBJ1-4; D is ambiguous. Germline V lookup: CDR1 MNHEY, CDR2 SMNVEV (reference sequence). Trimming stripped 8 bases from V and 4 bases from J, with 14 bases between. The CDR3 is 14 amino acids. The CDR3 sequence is CASRLAVDNEKLFF. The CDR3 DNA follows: TGTGCCAGCCGATTGGCGGTGGATAATGAAAAACTGTTTTTT.

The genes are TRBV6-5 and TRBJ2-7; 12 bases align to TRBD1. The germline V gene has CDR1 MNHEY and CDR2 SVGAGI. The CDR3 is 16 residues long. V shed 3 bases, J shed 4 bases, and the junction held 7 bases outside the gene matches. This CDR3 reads CASSYLGQGARYEQYF. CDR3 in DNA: TGTGCCAGCAGTTATTTGGGACAGGGGGCGCGATACGAGCAGTACTTC.

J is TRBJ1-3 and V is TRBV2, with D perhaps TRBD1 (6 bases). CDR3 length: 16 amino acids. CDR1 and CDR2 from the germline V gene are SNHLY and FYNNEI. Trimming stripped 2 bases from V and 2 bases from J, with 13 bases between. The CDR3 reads CASSEQGIRTGNTIYF. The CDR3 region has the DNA TGTGCCAGCAGTGAACAGGGGATCAGGACTGGAAACACCATATATTTT.

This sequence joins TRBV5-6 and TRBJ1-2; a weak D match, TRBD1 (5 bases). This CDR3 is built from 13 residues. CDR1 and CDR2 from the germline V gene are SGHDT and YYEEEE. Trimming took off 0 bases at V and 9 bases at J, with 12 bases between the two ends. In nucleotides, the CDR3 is TGTGCCAGCAGCTTGGCCGCAGGGCTGAGCTACACCTTC. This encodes CASSLAAGLSYTF.

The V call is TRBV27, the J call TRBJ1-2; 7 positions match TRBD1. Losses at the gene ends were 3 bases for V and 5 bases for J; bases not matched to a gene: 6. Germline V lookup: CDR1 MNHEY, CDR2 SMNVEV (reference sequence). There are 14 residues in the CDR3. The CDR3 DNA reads TGTGCCAGCAGTTTTAACAGGGGACCATATGGCTACACCTTC. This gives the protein CASSFNRGPYGYTF.

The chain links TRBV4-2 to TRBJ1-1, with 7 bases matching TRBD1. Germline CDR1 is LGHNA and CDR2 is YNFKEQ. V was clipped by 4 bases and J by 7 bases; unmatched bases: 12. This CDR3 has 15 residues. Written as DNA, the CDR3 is TGTGCCAGCAGCCTCGAACGCGCCGGGGACAGTGAAGCTTTCTTT. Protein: CASSLERAGDSEAFF.

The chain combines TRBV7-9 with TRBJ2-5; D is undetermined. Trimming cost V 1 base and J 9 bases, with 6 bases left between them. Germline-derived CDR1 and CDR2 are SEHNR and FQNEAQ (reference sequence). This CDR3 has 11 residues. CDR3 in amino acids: CASSLERAQYF. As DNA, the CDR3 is TGTGCCAGCAGCTTAGAGCGAGCCCAGTACTTC.

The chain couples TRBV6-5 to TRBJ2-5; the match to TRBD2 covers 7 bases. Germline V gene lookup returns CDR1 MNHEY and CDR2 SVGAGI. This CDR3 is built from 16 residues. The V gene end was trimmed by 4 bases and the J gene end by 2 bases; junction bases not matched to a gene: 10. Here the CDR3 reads CASSLNLAVIQETQYF. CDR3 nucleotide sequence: TGTGCCAGCAGTTTAAACCTAGCGGTTATACAAGAGACCCAGTACTTC.

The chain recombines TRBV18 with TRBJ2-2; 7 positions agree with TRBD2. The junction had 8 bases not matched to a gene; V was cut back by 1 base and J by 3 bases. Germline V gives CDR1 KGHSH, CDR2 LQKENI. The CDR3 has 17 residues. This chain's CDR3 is CASSPRRGDGDTGELFF. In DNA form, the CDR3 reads TGTGCCAGCTCACCACGACGGGGGGACGGTGACACCGGGGAGCTGTTTTTT.

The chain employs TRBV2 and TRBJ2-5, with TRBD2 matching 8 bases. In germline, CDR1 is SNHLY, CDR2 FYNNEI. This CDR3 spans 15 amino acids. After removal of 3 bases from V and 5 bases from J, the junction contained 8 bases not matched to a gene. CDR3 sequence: CASSDPRGGAETQYF. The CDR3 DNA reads TGTGCCAGCAGTGACCCTCGGGGGGGGGCTGAGACCCAGTACTTC.

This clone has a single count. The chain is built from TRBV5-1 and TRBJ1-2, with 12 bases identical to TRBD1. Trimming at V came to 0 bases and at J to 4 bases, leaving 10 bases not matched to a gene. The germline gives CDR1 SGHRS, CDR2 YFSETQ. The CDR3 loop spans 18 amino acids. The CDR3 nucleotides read TGCGCCAGCAGCTTGGACACCGGGACAGGGGGCTCCCTCTATGGCTACACCTTC. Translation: CASSLDTGTGGSLYGYTF.

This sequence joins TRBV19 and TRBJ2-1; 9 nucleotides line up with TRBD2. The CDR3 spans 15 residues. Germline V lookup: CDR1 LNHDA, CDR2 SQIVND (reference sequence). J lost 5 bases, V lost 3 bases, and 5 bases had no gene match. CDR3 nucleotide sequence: TGTGCCAGTAGTATGTCTAGCGGGATCAACAATGAGCAGTTCTTC. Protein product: CASSMSSGINNEQFF.

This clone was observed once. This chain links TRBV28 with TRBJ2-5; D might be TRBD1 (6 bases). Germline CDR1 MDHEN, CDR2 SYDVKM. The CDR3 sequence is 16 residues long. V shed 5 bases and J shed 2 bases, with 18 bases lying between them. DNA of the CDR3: TGTGCCAGCAGTGAAGCAGGGGCGACTGAGCAAGAGACCCAGTACTTC. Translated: CASSEAGATEQETQYF.